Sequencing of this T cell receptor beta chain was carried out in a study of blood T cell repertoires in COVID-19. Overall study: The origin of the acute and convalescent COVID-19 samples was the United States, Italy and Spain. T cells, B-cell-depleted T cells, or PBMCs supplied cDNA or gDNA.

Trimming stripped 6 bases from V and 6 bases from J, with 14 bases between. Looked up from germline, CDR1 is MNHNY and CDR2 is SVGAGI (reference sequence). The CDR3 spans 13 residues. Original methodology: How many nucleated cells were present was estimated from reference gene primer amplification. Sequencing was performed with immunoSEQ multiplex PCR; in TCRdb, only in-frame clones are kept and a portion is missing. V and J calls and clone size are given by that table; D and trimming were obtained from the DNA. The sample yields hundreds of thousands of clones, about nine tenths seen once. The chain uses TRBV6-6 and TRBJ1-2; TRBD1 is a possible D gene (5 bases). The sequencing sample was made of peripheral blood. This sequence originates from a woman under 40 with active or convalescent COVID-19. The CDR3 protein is CASSKQALDGYTF. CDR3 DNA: TGTGCCAGCAGCAAACAGGCACTTGATGGCTACACCTTC.